Listed here are 21 T cell receptor beta chains from one sample, sequenced in a study of shared clonotypes between healthy human individuals. In the naive CD8 group, cells lacked CD45RO and were positively selected for CCR7, so terminally differentiated effector memory CD45RA+ cells were left out. Here immunoSEQ multiplex PCR was the method, and the copy in TCRdb shows in-frame clones only, minus some. The data contain hundreds of thousands of clones, around 96% of them singletons. Sequenced material: naive CD8+ T cells sorted from blood. The receptors shown here come from a man aged 30 to 45 in good health.

Points on this clone: At the DNA level, this CDR3 is encoded by other sequences in the same sample as well. The chain has TRBV11-2 and TRBJ2-1; D gene uncertain. Germline V CDR1 and CDR2: SGHAT, FQNNGV. The CDR3 is 12 residues long. V gave up 1 base and J gave up 7 bases, with 5 bases separating them. The CDR3 bases are TGTGCCAGCAGCTTAGGAGCTAATGAGCAGTTCTTC. It is translated as CASSLGANEQFF.

The rearrangement links TRBV6-1 to TRBJ2-3; the match to TRBD2 covers 7 bases. Per the germline V gene, CDR1 is MNHNS and CDR2 is SASEGT. V lost 6 bases and J lost 4; bases outside the gene matches: 7. The CDR3 has 14 amino acids. The CDR3 DNA is TGTGCCAGCAGGCCTAGCGGAACATCAGATACGCAGTATTTT. Its translation is CASRPSGTSDTQYF.

The genes are TRBV7-9 and TRBJ2-3, with TRBD2 matching over 9 bases. The trim removed 7 bases at V and 4 bases at J, leaving 6 bases unmatched. The CDR3 loop spans 14 amino acids. CDR1 and CDR2 (germline): SEHNR, FQNEAQ (reference sequence). CDR3 coding DNA: TGTGCCAGCAACGGCGGGAGGGTCCCAGATACGCAGTATTTT. Protein sequence: CASNGGRVPDTQYF.

This chain joins TRBV4-1 and TRBJ2-7; no clear D. V dropped 1 base and J dropped 0 bases, with 10 bases sitting between them. This CDR3 has 15 amino acids. The germline gives CDR1 MGHRA, CDR2 YSYEKL. CDR3 sequence (DNA): TGCGCCAGCAGCCAAGGAGGAATTAGCTCCTACGAGCAGTACTTC. It is translated as CASSQGGISSYEQYF.

The gene calls are TRBV7-8 and TRBJ1-2; TRBD1 matches at 7 bases. J was trimmed by 0 bases and V by 3 bases; bases with no gene match: 10. The CDR3 consists of 17 residues. Germline V CDR1 and CDR2: SGHVS, FQNEAQ. CDR3 nucleotides: TGTGCCAGCAGCTTCGGAACAAGTACAGGGGCTAACTATGGCTACACCTTC. Amino acids: CASSFGTSTGANYGYTF.

This chain uses TRBV7-9 with TRBJ2-7; possibly TRBD2 for D (6 bases). Germline V gives CDR1 SEHNR, CDR2 FQNEAQ (reference sequence). The CDR3 is made up of 16 amino acids. Trimming removed 2 bases from V and 1 base from J, with 15 bases in between. CDR3 residues: CASSLLSEEGSYEQYF. CDR3 in DNA: TGTGCCAGCAGCTTATTGTCTGAGGAGGGTTCCTACGAGCAGTACTTC.

This clone was seen only once. The V call is TRBV7-9, the J call TRBJ2-1, with D perhaps TRBD2 (6 bases). The germline V and J ends were trimmed by 5 bases and 7 bases, with 18 bases remaining between them. Germline values: CDR1 SEHNR, CDR2 FQNEAQ (reference sequence). CDR3 length: 15 residues. CDR3 region: CASSKGREKGNEQFF. The DNA of the CDR3 is TGTGCCAGCAGCAAGGGTCGGGAGAAGGGGAATGAGCAGTTCTTC.

The CDR3 nucleotides read TGTGCCAGCAGGGGACAGGAGCAAGAGACCCAGTACTTC. Translated, it gives CASRGQEQETQYF. The chain joins TRBV9 to TRBJ2-5, with 8 bases identical to TRBD1. The CDR3 has 13 residues. The germline V gene has CDR1 SGDLS and CDR2 YYNGEE. V shed 5 bases and J 2 bases; nucleotides not matched to a gene: 2.

This rearrangement joins TRBV19 to TRBJ1-1; no firm D call. Trimming cost V 7 bases and J 5 bases, with 14 bases left between them. In germline, CDR1 is LNHDA, CDR2 SQIVND (reference sequence). CDR3 size: 13 residues. CDR3 region: CASKVMEDTEAFF. The CDR3 coding sequence is TGTGCCAGTAAGGTTATGGAGGATACTGAAGCTTTCTTT.

The rearrangement links TRBV10-3 to TRBJ2-4, with TRBD1 as a possible D gene (6 bases). Germline V gene sequence: CDR1 ENHRY, CDR2 SYGVKD. The ends were cut back, 2 bases at V and 0 bases at J, with 11 bases in the middle. The CDR3 loop spans 16 amino acids. In nucleotides, the CDR3 is TGTGCCATCAGTGAGCCAGAACAGGGAGCCAAAAACATTCAGTACTTC. Translation gives CAISEPEQGAKNIQYF.

In regard to this clone: Other DNA variants within this sample encode the same CDR3. The chain joins TRBV13 to TRBJ1-1, with D uncertain. The V gene lost 5 bases and the J gene lost 1 base, with 2 bases spanning the gap. CDR1 and CDR2 from the germline V gene are PRHDT and FYEKMQ (reference sequence). The CDR3 covers 11 residues. The chain's CDR3 is CASSPNTEAFF. CDR3 nucleotide sequence: TGTGCCAGCAGCCCGAACACTGAAGCTTTCTTT.

The rearrangement uses TRBV15 and TRBJ2-7; no firm D call. The V end was cut by 0 bases, the J end by 0 bases, with 12 bases between. The germline gives CDR1 LNHNV, CDR2 YYDKDF (reference sequence). CDR3 length: 16 residues. CDR3 DNA: TGTGCCACCAGCAGAGATCCTTCGACTTTCTCCTACGAGCAGTACTTC. Protein product: CATSRDPSTFSYEQYF.

The genes are TRBV6-5 and TRBJ1-5; 7 nucleotides agree with TRBD1. V was pared by 5 bases and J by 8 bases, with 12 bases of the junction left unmatched. The germline V gene has CDR1 MNHEY and CDR2 SVGAGI. CDR3 length equals 15 residues. Here the CDR3 DNA reads TGTGCCAGCAGTCGAGGGACAGCCACAAGTGAGCCCCAGCATTTT. It encodes CASSRGTATSEPQHF.

The V and J genes are TRBV4-1 and TRBJ1-1, with D perhaps matching TRBD1 (6 bases). Germline CDR1 is MGHRA and CDR2 is YSYEKL. The CDR3 runs to 13 residues. Trimming took off 5 bases at V and 5 bases at J, with 12 bases between the two ends. The CDR3 nucleotides read TGCGCCAGCAGCAACAGGGTTAATACTGAAGCTTTCTTT. Protein product: CASSNRVNTEAFF.

This clone showed up just a few times. The chain couples TRBV21-1 to TRBJ2-3; the table gives TRBD2 as D, unverified against the DNA. TRBV21-1 is deemed a pseudogene. The length of the CDR3 is 13 residues. The CDR3 coding sequence is TGTGCCAGCATTCGACTAGTCGGAGATACGCAGTATTTT. Translated: CASIRLVGDTQYF.

The CDR3 sequence: CASSTRDMSSGANVLTF. The DNA for the CDR3 is TGCGCCAGCAGCACCCGGGACATGAGCTCTGGGGCCAACGTCCTGACTTTC. This sequence joins TRBV5-1 and TRBJ2-6; TRBD1 might be the D (6 bases). The V and J ends lost 4 bases and 0 bases respectively, with 14 bases between them. Germline CDR1 reads SGHRS; CDR2 reads YFSETQ. The CDR3 runs 17 residues.

The chain carries TRBV2 and TRBJ1-1, with D hard to call. The ends were cut back, 4 bases at V and 5 bases at J, with 14 bases in the middle. CDR3 length equals 14 residues. The germline V gene has CDR1 SNHLY and CDR2 FYNNEI. The CDR3 is CASSAVAVVTEAFF. In DNA form, the CDR3 reads TGTGCCAGCAGTGCGGTGGCGGTAGTGACTGAAGCTTTCTTT.

The chain carries TRBV10-1 and TRBJ1-1, with D possibly TRBD1 on 5 matching bases. This CDR3 comprises 14 residues. V dropped 4 bases and J dropped 3 bases, with 12 bases sitting between them. The germline gives CDR1 WNHNN, CDR2 SYGVQD (reference sequence). This CDR3 is CASSVGGSHTEAFF. The CDR3 DNA reads TGCGCCAGCAGTGTGGGGGGATCTCACACTGAAGCTTTCTTT.

In DNA form, the CDR3 reads TGTGCCAGCAGCTTAGGTGTTAGCGGGAGTCTCAATGAGCAGTTCTTC. This gives the protein CASSLGVSGSLNEQFF. The chain recombines TRBV7-2 with TRBJ2-1, with 9 bases lining up with TRBD2. This CDR3 spans 16 amino acids. The germline V gene has CDR1 SGHTA and CDR2 FQGNSA. V shed 1 base and J 6 bases; nucleotides not matched to a gene: 7. Complete variable domain (other parts from reference TRBV7-2 and TRBJ2-1): GAGVSQSPSNKVTEKGKDVELRCDPISGHTALYWYRQSLGQGLEFLIYFQGNSAPDKSGLPSDRFSAERTGGSVSTLTIQRTQQEDSAVYLCASSLGVSGSLNEQFFGPGTRLTVL.

The count of this clone is one. The J gene is TRBJ1-5, the V gene TRBV6-1; no reliable D call. V lost 2 bases to trimming and J lost 2 bases, with 10 bases between them. The germline V gene encodes CDR1 MNHNS and CDR2 SASEGT. CDR3 length equals 15 residues. CDR3 DNA: TGTGCCAGCAGTGAATGGGGAAATGGCAATCAGCCCCAGCATTTT. Its protein is CASSEWGNGNQPQHF.

A word on this clone: Other DNA sequences from this sample encode an identical CDR3 as well. The rearrangement joins TRBV7-9 to TRBJ2-7; the D is unclear. This CDR3 is 12 amino acids long. The V gene lost 5 bases and the J gene lost 2 bases, with 7 bases spanning the gap. Germline values: CDR1 SEHNR, CDR2 FQNEAQ (reference sequence). CDR3 DNA: TGTGCCAGCAGCCCCGGAGCCTACGAGCAGTACTTC. Protein sequence: CASSPGAYEQYF.